This entry is about one T cell receptor (beta chain). Its matching antigen is unknown. The sample belongs to a study of shared clonotypes between healthy human individuals. Study overall: There were three CD4 naive, three CD4 memory, two CD8 naive and one CD8 memory plates per donor. Whole-study results and caveats: How much donors shared clonotypes was expected to be affected by sequencing depth. When naive CD4 clonotypes were compared across a few donors, around 5% were shared.

The V gene end was trimmed by 8 bases and the J gene end by 14 bases; junction bases not matched to a gene: 13. Germline values: CDR1 LNHDA, CDR2 SQIVND (reference sequence). This CDR3 has 14 amino acids. As defined, naive CD8 cells were CD45RO-negative and positively selected for CCR7, with terminally differentiated effector memory CD45RA+ cells excluded. The assay was immunoSEQ multiplex PCR, and TCRdb's table has in-frame clones only and misses some. The sample lists about 2,200,000 clones; more than 85% were seen once. The chain has TRBV19 and TRBJ2-1; 12 positions agree with TRBD2. Sequencing input: naive CD8+ T cells from PBMCs. The receptor was derived from a man aged 18 to 29 in good health. Some clones in this sample may be carry-over from other donors' samples. The CDR3 DNA reads TGTGCCAGTCAGCCCTTTCGGACTAGCGGGAAGAAGTTCTTC. Translating it yields CASQPFRTSGKKFF.